This entry lists 4 T cell receptor beta chains sequenced from one sample in a study of blood T cell repertoires in COVID-19. Profiled with immunoSEQ multiplex PCR; TCRdb holds only in-frame clones, not every one. The data contain 45,000 or so clones, 86% of them singletons. What was sequenced was peripheral blood. The receptor set was obtained from a woman between 55 and 75 years old with acute or convalescent COVID-19.

A single count supports this clone. The chain links TRBV6-2 or TRBV6-3 to TRBJ2-7, with no clear D. In germline, CDR1 is MNHEY, CDR2 SVGEGT. V lost 5 bases to trimming and J lost 6 bases, with 8 bases between them. The CDR3 has 11 amino acids. The CDR3 is CASSPRSEQYF. DNA of the CDR3: TGTGCCAGCAGTCCGAGGTCCGAGCAGTACTTC.

This sequence joins TRBV10-2 and TRBJ1-2; 9 nucleotides match TRBD1. Trimming took 5 bases from V and 7 from J; bases not matched to a gene: 17. The CDR3 spans 17 residues. CDR1 and CDR2 from the germline V gene are WSHSY and SAAADI. CDR3 loop: CASSRTLRQGVVGGYTF. CDR3 nucleotide sequence: TGCGCCAGCAGTCGAACGCTTCGACAGGGGGTTGTGGGTGGCTACACCTTC.

The CDR3 bases are TGTGCCAGCAGTTACGGACCAGGGGGCGAGCAGTACTTC. Protein: CASSYGPGGEQYF. The chain couples TRBV6-5 to TRBJ2-7, with 7 bases matching TRBD1. Trimming removed 2 bases from V and 6 bases from J; junction bases left unmatched: 4. This CDR3 comprises 13 residues. The germline V gene encodes CDR1 MNHEY and CDR2 SVGAGI.

A single count supports this clone. The chain carries TRBV2 and TRBJ2-1, with 7 bases fitting TRBD2. The CDR3 covers 14 residues. The V segment lost 2 bases and the J segment 10 bases; nucleotides outside the gene matches: 8. Germline CDR1 is SNHLY and CDR2 is FYNNEI. CDR3 region: CASSERGGSSEQFF. The CDR3 bases are TGTGCCAGCAGTGAAAGGGGAGGGTCAAGCGAGCAGTTCTTC.